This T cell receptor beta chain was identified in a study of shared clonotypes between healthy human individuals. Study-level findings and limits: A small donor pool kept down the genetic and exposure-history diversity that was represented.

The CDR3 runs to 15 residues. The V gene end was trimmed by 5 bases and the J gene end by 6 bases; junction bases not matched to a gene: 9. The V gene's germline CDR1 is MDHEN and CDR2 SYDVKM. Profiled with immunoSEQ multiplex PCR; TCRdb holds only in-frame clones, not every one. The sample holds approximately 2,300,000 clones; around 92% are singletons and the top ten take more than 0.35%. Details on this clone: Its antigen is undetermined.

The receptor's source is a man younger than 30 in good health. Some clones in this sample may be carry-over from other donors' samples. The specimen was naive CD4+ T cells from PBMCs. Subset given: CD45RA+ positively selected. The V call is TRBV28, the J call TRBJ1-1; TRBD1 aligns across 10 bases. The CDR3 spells CASSIPGTGVSEAFF. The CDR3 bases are TGTGCCAGCAGTATTCCCGGGACAGGGGTTTCTGAAGCTTTCTTT.